These T cell receptor beta chains were read from a single sample in a study of cytomegalovirus exposure and HLA in healthy donors. Clones were sequenced by immunoSEQ multiplex PCR, and TCRdb holds only the in-frame ones, with some missing. The sample consists of 99,000 or so clones, around 72% of them appearing once. Sample: PBMCs. The source is a male donor in good health and CMV-seronegative. Both conserved end residues are part of each CDR3. Each record gives: J gene, V gene, D gene, clone size, CDR3 protein, CDR3 DNA. D genes are given only for firm matches. The listing skips clone size in some rows; elsewhere it reads once, few, many or a size class.

TRBJ2-7 | TRBV27 | - | - | CASKETGYSNEQYF | TGTGCCAGCAAAGAAACAGGGTACTCTAACGAGCAGTACTTC
TRBJ2-1 | TRBV5-8 | - | - | CASSLRDTYNEQFF | TGTGCCAGCAGCTTAAGGGACACCTACAATGAGCAGTTCTTC
TRBJ2-3 | TRBV2 | TRBD2 | few | CASTKGLAGRDTQYF | TGTGCCAGCACCAAAGGACTAGCGGGACGTGATACGCAGTATTTT
TRBJ1-5 | TRBV4-1 | - | once | CASSQGTFNSNQPQHF | TGCGCCAGCAGCCAGGGGACTTTTAATAGCAATCAGCCCCAGCATTTT
TRBJ1-1 | TRBV9 | TRBD1 | - | CASSAHRDRAEAFF | TGTGCCAGCAGCGCACACCGGGACAGAGCTGAAGCTTTCTTT
TRBJ1-3 | TRBV6-5 | - | - | CATRRSSFSGNTIYF | TGTGCCACCAGGAGGTCCAGCTTCTCTGGAAACACCATATATTTT
TRBJ2-1 | TRBV7-3 | TRBD2 | once | CASSFSSGNNEQFF | TGTGCCAGCAGCTTCTCTAGCGGTAACAATGAGCAGTTCTTC
TRBJ1-5 | TRBV27 | - | - | CASSLYHNQPQHF | TGTGCCAGCAGTTTATATCACAATCAGCCCCAGCATTTT
TRBJ2-7 | TRBV25-1 | TRBD2 | - | CASRAGGDHEQYF | TGTGCCAGCAGAGCGGGAGGGGACCACGAGCAGTACTTC
TRBJ2-4 | TRBV27 | TRBD1 | - | CASSLYGTGIANIQYF | TGTGCCAGCAGTTTATACGGGACAGGGATCGCAAACATTCAGTACTTC
TRBJ2-2 | TRBV6-6 | - | - | CASSYRDTGELFF | TGTGCCAGCAGTTACCGGGACACCGGGGAGCTGTTTTTT
TRBJ2-7 | TRBV7-2 | - | once | CASSWRADSYEQYF | TGTGCCAGCAGCTGGAGAGCGGACTCCTACGAGCAGTACTTC
TRBJ2-1 | TRBV6-5 | TRBD2 | - | CASSKGLADYNEQFF | TGTGCCAGCAGTAAGGGACTAGCGGATTACAATGAGCAGTTCTTC
TRBJ1-1 | TRBV5-1 | TRBD1 | - | CASSSLPPTGGNTEAFF | TGCGCCAGCAGCTCTCTCCCTCCTACAGGGGGAAACACTGAAGCTTTCTTT
TRBJ2-1 | TRBV2 | TRBD1 | - | CASSPALLQGASNEQFF | TGTGCCAGCAGTCCGGCCCTGTTACAGGGGGCGAGTAATGAGCAGTTCTTC
TRBJ2-5 | TRBV2 | TRBD2 | - | CASSDPSGEETQYF | TGTGCCAGCAGTGACCCTAGCGGGGAAGAGACCCAGTACTTC
TRBJ1-2 | TRBV9 | TRBD1 | - | CASSPTGSNYGYTF | TGTGCCAGCAGCCCGACAGGGTCTAACTATGGCTACACCTTC
TRBJ2-7 | TRBV23-1 | TRBD2 | - | CASRGRAYEQYF | TGCGCCAGCAGGGGGAGGGCCTACGAGCAGTACTTC
TRBJ1-3 | TRBV4-3 | - | - | CASSSGSGNTIYF | TGCGCCAGCAGCTCCGGGTCTGGAAACACCATATATTTT
TRBJ1-1 | TRBV29-1 | - | - | CSGVTRGTEAFF | TGCAGCGGTGTGACCAGGGGCACTGAAGCTTTCTTT
TRBJ2-1 | TRBV7-6 | TRBD1 | - | CASSSGQGNEQFF | TGTGCCAGCAGTTCGGGACAGGGGAATGAGCAGTTCTTC
TRBJ2-1 | TRBV18 | TRBD1 | few | CASSPPGQLISYNEQFF | TGTGCCAGCTCACCACCGGGACAGTTAATCTCCTACAATGAGCAGTTCTTC
TRBJ2-7 | TRBV19 | - | - | CASSIASPYEQYF | TGTGCCAGTAGTATTGCTAGCCCGTACGAGCAGTACTTC
TRBJ1-2 | TRBV30 | - | - | CAWRIGAGYGYTF | TGTGCCTGGAGGATTGGGGCTGGGTATGGCTACACCTTC